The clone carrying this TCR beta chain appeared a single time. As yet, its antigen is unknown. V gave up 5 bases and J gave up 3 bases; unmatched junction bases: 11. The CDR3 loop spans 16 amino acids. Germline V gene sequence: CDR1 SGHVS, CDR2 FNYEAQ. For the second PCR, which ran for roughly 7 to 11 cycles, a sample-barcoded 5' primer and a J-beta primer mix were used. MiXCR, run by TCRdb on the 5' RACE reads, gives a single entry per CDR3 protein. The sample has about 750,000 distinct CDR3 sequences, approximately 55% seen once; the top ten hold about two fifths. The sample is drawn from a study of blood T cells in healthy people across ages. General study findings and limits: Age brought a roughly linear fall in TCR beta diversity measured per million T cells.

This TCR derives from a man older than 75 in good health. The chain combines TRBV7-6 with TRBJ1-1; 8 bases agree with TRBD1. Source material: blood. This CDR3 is CASSAQTGGGDTEAFF. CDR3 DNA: TGTGCCAGCAGCGCACAAACAGGGGGAGGGGACACTGAAGCTTTCTTT.